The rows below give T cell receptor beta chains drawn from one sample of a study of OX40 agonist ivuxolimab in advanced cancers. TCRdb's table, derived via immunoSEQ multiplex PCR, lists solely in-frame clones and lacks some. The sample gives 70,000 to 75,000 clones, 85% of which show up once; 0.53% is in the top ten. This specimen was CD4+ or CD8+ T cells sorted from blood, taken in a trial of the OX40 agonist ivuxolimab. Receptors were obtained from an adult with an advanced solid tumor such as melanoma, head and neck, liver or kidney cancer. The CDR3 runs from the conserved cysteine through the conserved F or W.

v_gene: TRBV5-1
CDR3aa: CASSLALLGSDTQYF

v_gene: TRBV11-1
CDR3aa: CASSSGRAPREETQYF

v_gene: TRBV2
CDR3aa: CASSRSMNTEAFF

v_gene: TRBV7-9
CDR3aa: CASSSPAGARNYGYTF

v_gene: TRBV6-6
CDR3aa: CASSQDNSPLHF

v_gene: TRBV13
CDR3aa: CASSRGQGNTEAFF

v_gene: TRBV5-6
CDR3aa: CASSLVGGRANVLTF

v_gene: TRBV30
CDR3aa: CAWSGQGVTEAFF

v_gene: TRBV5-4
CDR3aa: CASSSGLHTDTQYF

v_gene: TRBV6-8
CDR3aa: CASSGRDRGRNEQFF

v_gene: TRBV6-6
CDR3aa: CASRLALSDTQYF

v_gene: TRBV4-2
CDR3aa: CASSQGTSGTYNEQFF

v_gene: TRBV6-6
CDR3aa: CASGGTASSYEQYF

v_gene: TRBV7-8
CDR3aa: CASSLRAGVQPQHF

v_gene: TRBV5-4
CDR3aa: CASSPGDLRGKLFF

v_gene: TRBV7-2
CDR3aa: CASSRGQGNGYTF

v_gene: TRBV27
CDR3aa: CASSSYSYTGEAFF

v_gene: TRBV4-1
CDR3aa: CASSQLTGGAYEQYF

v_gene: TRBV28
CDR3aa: CASLATPTNEKLFF

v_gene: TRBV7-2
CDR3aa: CASSLVGNPYYGYTF

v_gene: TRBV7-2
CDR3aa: CASSPGGAGVGEKLFF

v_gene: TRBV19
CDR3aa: CASSIVYGYTF

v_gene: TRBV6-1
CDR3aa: CASSARVQETQYF

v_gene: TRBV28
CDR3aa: CASTQGAAKSSYEQYF

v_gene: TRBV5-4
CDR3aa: CASSLAGGFAGGYEQYF

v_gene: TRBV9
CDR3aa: CASSAGQGAGGYTF

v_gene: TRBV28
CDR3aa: CASSLQGKGADTQYF

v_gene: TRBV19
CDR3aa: CASSSDRWNGYTF

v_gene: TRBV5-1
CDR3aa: CASSLQVASVTDTQYF

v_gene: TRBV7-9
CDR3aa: CASSLGPDHTEAFF

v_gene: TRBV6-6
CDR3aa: CASRSSLANSPLHF

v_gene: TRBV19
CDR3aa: CASSMGGAGLRGYTF

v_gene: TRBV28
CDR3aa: CASSYSSGVKYF

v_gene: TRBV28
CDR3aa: CASTTGTGYYEQYF

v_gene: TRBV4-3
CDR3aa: CASSQDRGGTSYF

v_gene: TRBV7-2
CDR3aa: CASSLAQGANYGYTF

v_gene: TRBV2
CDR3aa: CASSENRYRVATEAFF

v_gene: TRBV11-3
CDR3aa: CASSLGGSSGGTDTQYF

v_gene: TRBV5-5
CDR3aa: CASRNPGGRNEQYF

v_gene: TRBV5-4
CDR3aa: CASSRQGSNTGELFF

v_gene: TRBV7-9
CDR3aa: CASSSGDRGNYGYTF

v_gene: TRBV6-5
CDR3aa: CASSYSGTSYEQYF

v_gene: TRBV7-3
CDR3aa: CASSPEVRSPEAFF

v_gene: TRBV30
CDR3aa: CAWSPGQNYGYTF

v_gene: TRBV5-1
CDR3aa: CASSLRGQGNEQYF

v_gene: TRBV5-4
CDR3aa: CASSPRGNYEQYF

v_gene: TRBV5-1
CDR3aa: CASSTRQSDTQYF

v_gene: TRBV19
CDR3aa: CASSSGRASSYEQYF

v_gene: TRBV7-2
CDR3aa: CASSFNSGRINQPQHF

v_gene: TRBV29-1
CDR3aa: CSVVRDSTDTQYF

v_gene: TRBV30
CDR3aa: CAWMRGAWTGELFF

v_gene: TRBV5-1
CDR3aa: CASSLTGEVRTDTQYF

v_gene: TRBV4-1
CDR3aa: CASSQLPGPSYEQYF

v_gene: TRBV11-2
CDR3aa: CASSRLEQETQYF

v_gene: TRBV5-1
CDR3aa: CASSLGRSARDEQFF